The 7 T cell receptor beta chains presented below share a single source sample, sequenced in a study of T cell clonality in common variable immunodeficiency. Produced via immunoSEQ multiplex PCR; TCRdb's table is partial and in-frame only. Found here are about 43,000 clones, no singletons; the ten largest cover roughly 1.9%. Sequences were obtained from peripheral blood mononuclear cells. Every receptor here comes from a person aged 18 to 75 in good health.

By sample share, this clone is medium-sized (0.01 to 0.1%). The observed sequence ends 3 residues before the CDR3 terminus, with the missing tail filled in from the germline J gene. The chain uses TRBV18 and TRBJ1-2, with D possibly being TRBD1 (5 bases). The germline V gene encodes CDR1 KGHSH and CDR2 LQKENI. Trimming cost V 3 bases and J 5 bases, with 19 bases left between them. The CDR3 is made up of 16 amino acids. The CDR3 here is CASSPDGGRGFYGYTF. The sequenced part of the CDR3 DNA is TGTGCCAGCTCACCGGACGGCGGTCGGGGGTTTTATGGC.

This clone was seen many times. From the germline J gene comes the end of the CDR3, since the read stops 3 residues before it. The chain couples TRBV5-6 to TRBJ1-2, with 7 bases matching TRBD1. This CDR3 is built from 13 residues. Per the germline V gene, CDR1 is SGHDT and CDR2 is YYEEEE. The DNA read from the CDR3 is TGTGCCAGCAGCTCCGGGACAGCGTACGGC. Encoded protein: CASSSGTAYG. The full CDR3 sequence reads CASSSGTAYGYTF.

This clone was picked up many times. Read data end 3 residues before the CDR3 end; the end is taken from the germline J gene. The chain uses TRBV5-1 and TRBJ1-1, with TRBD1 matching over 7 bases. Germline V gene sequence: CDR1 SGHRS, CDR2 YFSETQ. V was pared by 5 bases and J by 0 bases, with 4 bases of the junction left unmatched. The CDR3 spans 14 residues. The CDR3 here is CASRVGTVNTEAFF. The sequenced CDR3 bases are TGCGCCAGCAGGGTCGGGACAGTGAACACTGAA.

This clone was recorded at least ten times. The read halts 3 residues ahead of the CDR3 end, with the missing end drawn from the germline J gene. The V gene is TRBV30, the J gene TRBJ1-4; D is possibly TRBD1 (6 bases). Germline V gene sequence: CDR1 GTSNPN, CDR2 SVGIG (reference sequence). Trimming took 0 bases from V and 7 from J, leaving 12 bases between them. CDR3 length equals 14 residues. The CDR3 spells CAWSVRGAGEKLFF. The covered CDR3 bases are TGTGCCTGGAGTGTACGGGGGGCCGGTGAAAAA. Variable domain in full (rest from reference TRBV30 and TRBJ1-4): SQTIHQWPATLVQPVGSPLSLECTVEGTSNPNLYWYRQAAGRGLQLLFYSVGIGQISSEVPQNLSASRPQDRQFILSSKKLLLSDSGFYLCAWSVRGAGEKLFFGSGTQLSVL.

This clone came up many times. The read stops 3 residues short of the end of the CDR3; the missing end is completed from the germline J gene. The chain employs TRBV5-1 and TRBJ2-5, with a weak D call TRBD2 (6 bases). From germline, CDR1 is SGHRS and CDR2 YFSETQ. V dropped 4 bases and J dropped 1 base, with 11 bases sitting between them. The CDR3 has 14 amino acids. CDR3 bases read: TGCGCCAGCAGCCCGGAGGGCCGCCAAGAGACC. The encoded protein is CASSPEGRQET. The full CDR3 protein is CASSPEGRQETQYF.

This clone was counted at least ten times. The missing CDR3 end, 3 residues past where the read stops, is filled in from the germline J gene. The chain uses TRBV30 and TRBJ2-1; perhaps TRBD1 as D (5 bases). V gave up 2 bases and J gave up 8 bases, with 7 bases separating them. The germline gives CDR1 GTSNPN, CDR2 SVGIG (reference sequence). CDR3 size: 11 residues. CDR3 sequence reads: CAWSSRDEQFF. The sequenced part of the CDR3 DNA is TGTGCCTGGAGTAGCAGGGATGAG.

This clone has ten or more counts. Read coverage stops 3 residues before the CDR3 terminus; the germline J gene supplies the remainder. This chain connects TRBV20-1 to TRBJ1-1; possible D gene TRBD1, 6 bases. This CDR3 has 15 residues. The V gene's germline CDR1 is DFQATT and CDR2 SNEGSKA (reference sequence). V lost 2 bases and J lost 7, with 20 bases in between. The CDR3 is CSARNYPQGSYEAFF. The sequenced CDR3 bases are TGCAGTGCTAGAAACTATCCACAGGGTTCATATGAA.